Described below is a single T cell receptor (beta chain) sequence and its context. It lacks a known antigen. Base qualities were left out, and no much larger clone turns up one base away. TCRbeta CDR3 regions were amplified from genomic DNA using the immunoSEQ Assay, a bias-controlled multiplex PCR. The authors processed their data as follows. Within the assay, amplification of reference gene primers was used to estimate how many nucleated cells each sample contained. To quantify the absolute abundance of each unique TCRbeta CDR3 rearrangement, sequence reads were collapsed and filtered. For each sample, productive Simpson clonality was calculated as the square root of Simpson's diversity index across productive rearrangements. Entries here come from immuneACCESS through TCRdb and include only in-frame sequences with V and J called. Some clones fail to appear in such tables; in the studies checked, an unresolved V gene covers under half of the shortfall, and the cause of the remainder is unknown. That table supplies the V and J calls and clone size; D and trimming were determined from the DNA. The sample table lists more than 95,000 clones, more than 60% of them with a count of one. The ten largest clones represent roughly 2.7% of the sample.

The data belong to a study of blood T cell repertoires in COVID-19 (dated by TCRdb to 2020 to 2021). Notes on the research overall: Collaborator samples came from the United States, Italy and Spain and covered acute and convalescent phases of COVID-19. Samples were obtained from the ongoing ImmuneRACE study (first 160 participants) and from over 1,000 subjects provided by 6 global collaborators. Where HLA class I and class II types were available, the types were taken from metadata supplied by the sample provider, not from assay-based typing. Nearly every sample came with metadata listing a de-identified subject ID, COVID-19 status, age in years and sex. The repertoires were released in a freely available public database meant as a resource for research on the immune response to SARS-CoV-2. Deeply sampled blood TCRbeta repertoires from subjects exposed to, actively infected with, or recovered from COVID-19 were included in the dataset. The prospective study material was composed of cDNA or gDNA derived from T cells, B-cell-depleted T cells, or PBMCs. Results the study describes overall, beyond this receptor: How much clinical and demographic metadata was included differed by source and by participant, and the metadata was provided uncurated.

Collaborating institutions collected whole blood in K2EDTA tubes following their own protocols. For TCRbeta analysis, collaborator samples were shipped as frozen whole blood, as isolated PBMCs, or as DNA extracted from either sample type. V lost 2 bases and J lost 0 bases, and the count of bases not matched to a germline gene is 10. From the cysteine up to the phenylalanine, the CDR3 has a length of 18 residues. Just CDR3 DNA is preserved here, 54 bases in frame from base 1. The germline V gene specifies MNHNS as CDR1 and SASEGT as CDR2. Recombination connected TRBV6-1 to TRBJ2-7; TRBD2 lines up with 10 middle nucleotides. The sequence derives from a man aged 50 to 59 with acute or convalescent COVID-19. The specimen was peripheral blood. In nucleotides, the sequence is TGTGCCAGCAGTGAATGGTCTAGCGGGAGTCCCAACTCCTACGAGCAGTACTTC. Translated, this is CASSEWSSGSPNSYEQYF.